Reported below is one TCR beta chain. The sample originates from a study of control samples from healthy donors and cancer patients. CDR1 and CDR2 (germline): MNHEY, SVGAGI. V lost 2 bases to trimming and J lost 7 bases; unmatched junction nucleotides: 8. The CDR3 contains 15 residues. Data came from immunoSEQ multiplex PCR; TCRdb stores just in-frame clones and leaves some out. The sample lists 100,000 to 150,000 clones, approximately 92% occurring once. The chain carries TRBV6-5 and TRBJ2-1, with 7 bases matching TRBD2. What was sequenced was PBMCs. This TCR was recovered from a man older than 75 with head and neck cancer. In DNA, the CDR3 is TGTGCCAGCAGTTACGATGGCGGGAGTAAGAATGAGCAGTTCTTC. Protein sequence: CASSYDGGSKNEQFF.